This TCR beta chain comes out of a study of Graves' ophthalmopathy and Graves' hyperthyroidism. The V gene's germline CDR1 is PRHDT and CDR2 FYEKMQ (reference sequence). V lost 6 bases, J lost 4 bases, and 18 bases lay in between. The CDR3 covers 16 residues. The study amplified TCR beta CDR3 regions using RNA transcripts. First-round RT-PCR used HTBI primers; second-round multiplex PCR followed. TCRdb analysed the multiplex PCR reads with MiXCR anew, one entry per CDR3 protein. The table includes 900,000 to 1,200,000 distinct CDR3 sequences, 35% to 45% detected once. The TCR was taken from an adult man with Graves' hyperthyroidism. J is TRBJ1-4 and V is TRBV13, with a tentative D call TRBD1 (5 bases). Sequencing input: peripheral blood or thyroid tissue (not recorded which). CDR3: CASRPRGTGLNEKLFF. The DNA for the CDR3 is TGTGCCAGCAGACCCCGGGGTACAGGACTTAATGAAAAACTGTTTTTT. Drawing the rest from reference TRBV13 and TRBJ1-4, the complete variable domain is AAGVIQSPRHLIKEKRETATLKCYPIPRHDTVYWYQQGPGQDPQFLISFYEKMQSDKGSIPDRFSAQQFSDYHSELNMSSLELGDSALYFCASRPRGTGLNEKLFFGSGTQLSVL.